The 24 T cell receptor beta chains presented below share a single source sample, sequenced in a study of regulatory T cells in long-lasting Graves disease. Relying on iRepertoire HTBI primers and Arm-PCR of CDR3 regions, the team built TCR beta libraries. MiXCR, applied by TCRdb to the multiplex PCR reads, yields one record per CDR3 protein. The sample includes a few hundred thousand distinct CDR3 sequences, 15% seen only once; the top ten take over 7%. The time point is: newly diagnosed GD, antithyroid drugs for less than 3 months. Following extraction of RNA from PBMCs, that RNA was used to make the TCR library. The same sample was also used in a study of T cells in Graves' hyperthyroidism and ophthalmopathy.

The material sequenced was peripheral blood mononuclear cells (PBMCs), taken at new diagnosis, from a patient treated with antithyroid drugs. These receptors were taken from a woman in her 40s with Graves disease.

This clonotype was found many times. The chain employs TRBV18 and TRBJ2-1; D assignment may be TRBD1 or TRBD2 (5 bases each). From germline, CDR1 is KGHSH and CDR2 LQKENI. The germline V and J ends were trimmed by 2 bases and 9 bases, with 17 bases remaining between them. This CDR3 comprises 15 residues. CDR3 coding DNA: TGTGCCAGCTCACCAGGGCGAGGGGCGCCGGGTGAGCAGTTCTTC. Protein product: CASSPGRGAPGEQFF.

The chain combines TRBV5-1 with TRBJ1-5; D unclear. The germline V gene encodes CDR1 SGHRS and CDR2 YFSETQ. V was trimmed by 1 base and J by 6 bases, leaving 2 bases between them. The CDR3 consists of 11 residues. The CDR3 reads CASSLCQPQHF. CDR3 DNA sequence: TGCGCCAGCAGCTTGTGTCAGCCCCAGCATTTT.

This clonotype was seen at least ten times. CDR3 amino acids: CSVGSHNTEAFF. The CDR3, as DNA: TGCAGCGTTGGCAGCCATAACACTGAAGCTTTCTTT. The V call is TRBV29-1, the J call TRBJ1-1; D unclear. The CDR3 loop spans 12 amino acids. Trimming cost V 4 bases and J 2 bases, with 8 bases left between them. The germline gives CDR1 SQVTM, CDR2 ANQGSEA.

The rearrangement links TRBV10-3 to TRBJ2-1, with 8 bases matching TRBD1. Germline V gives CDR1 ENHRY, CDR2 SYGVKD. J was trimmed by 10 bases and V by 3 bases; bases with no gene match: 5. CDR3 length: 13 amino acids. The CDR3 here is CAISEGQGGEQFF. As DNA, the CDR3 is TGTGCCATCAGTGAAGGACAGGGCGGGGAGCAGTTCTTC.

This clonotype was detected only a few times. The chain recombines TRBV5-6 with TRBJ2-7; a weak D match, TRBD1 (5 bases). The CDR3 loop spans 14 amino acids. Germline loops: CDR1 SGHDT, CDR2 YYEEEE. Deletions cut 5 bases from V and 5 bases from J, with 17 bases between. The CDR3 sequence: CASSSQASFDEQYF. The CDR3 nucleotides read TGTGCCAGCAGTTCACAGGCCAGTTTCGACGAGCAGTACTTC. The full variable domain, its missing parts supplied by reference TRBV5-6 and TRBJ2-7, is DAGVTQSPTHLIKTRGQQVTLRCSPKSGHDTVSWYQQALGQGPQFIFQYYEEEERQRGNFPDRFSGHQFPNYSSELNVNALLLGDSALYLCASSSQASFDEQYFGPGTRLTVT.

This clonotype has ten or more counts. The rearrangement links TRBV28 to TRBJ2-5; the D gene could be TRBD1 or TRBD2 (5 bases each). CDR1 MDHEN and CDR2 SYDVKM come from the germline V gene. Deletions cut 8 bases from V and 9 bases from J, with 28 bases between. The CDR3 spans 16 residues. The CDR3: CASVPRGTEGRRAQYF. CDR3 coding DNA: TGTGCCAGCGTACCTCGAGGGACCGAGGGCAGAAGGGCCCAGTACTTC. The entire variable domain, with the rest obtained from reference TRBV28 and TRBJ2-5, is as follows: DVKVTQSSRYLVKRTGEKVFLECVQDMDHENMFWYRQDPGLGLRLIYFSYDVKMKEKGDIPEGYSVSREKKERFSLILESASTNQTSMYLCASVPRGTEGRRAQYFGPGTRLLVL.

This clonotype appeared many times. The chain links TRBV6-2 or TRBV6-3 to TRBJ2-1; 9 bases fit TRBD2. Germline values: CDR1 MNHEY, CDR2 SVGEGT. This CDR3 spans 15 amino acids. Trimming took 9 bases from V and 3 from J; bases not matched to a gene: 9. The CDR3 DNA sequence: TGTGCCAGTGTGGGGCCAGCGGGAGGCTACAATGAGCAGTTCTTC. Its protein product is CASVGPAGGYNEQFF.

This clonotype was counted only a few times. The rearrangement joins TRBV12-3 or TRBV12-4 to TRBJ2-5; the D gene is possibly TRBD2 (6 bases). V was trimmed by 4 bases and J by 2 bases, leaving 11 bases between them. This CDR3 contains 14 residues. The CDR3 here is CASSSRGGQETQYF. The CDR3 coding sequence is TGTGCCAGCAGTTCCCGAGGAGGGCAAGAGACCCAGTACTTC.

This clonotype was seen only a few times. The chain joins TRBV7-8 to TRBJ2-2; 13 bases align to TRBD2. J gave up 4 bases and V 5 bases, and 7 bases lay outside the gene matches. The CDR3 covers 17 residues. Germline V gives CDR1 SGHVS, CDR2 FQNEAQ. The CDR3 region is CASSTGLAGVFTGELFF. CDR3 nucleotides: TGTGCCAGCAGCACCGGACTAGCGGGAGTTTTCACCGGGGAGCTGTTTTTT.

The sample holds many counts of this clonotype. This chain uses TRBV7-9 with TRBJ2-7; 7 bases map to TRBD1. This CDR3 region has 15 residues. V was clipped by 2 bases and J by 2 bases; unmatched bases: 6. In germline, CDR1 is SEHNR, CDR2 FQNEAQ (reference sequence). CDR3 bases: TGTGCCAGCAGCTTAACTTCGACAGGGCCCTACGAGCAGTACTTC. Its translation: CASSLTSTGPYEQYF.

CDR3 DNA: TGTGCCAGCAGTTTACTCCAGGGGGGTGAAGCTTTCTTT. Its protein product is CASSLLQGGEAFF. This rearrangement joins TRBV28 to TRBJ1-1; 7 bases line up with TRBD1. V was clipped by 2 bases and J by 7 bases; unmatched bases: 4. CDR3 length: 13 residues. Germline-derived CDR1 and CDR2 are MDHEN and SYDVKM.

Ten or more counts support this clonotype. The chain links TRBV28 to TRBJ1-5; D not resolved. The V gene's germline CDR1 is MDHEN and CDR2 SYDVKM. V was pared by 5 bases and J by 0 bases, with 11 bases between. This CDR3 region has 15 residues. CDR3 region: CASSTRLNSNQPQHF. For the CDR3, the DNA is TGTGCCAGCAGTACCAGGTTAAATAGCAATCAGCCCCAGCATTTT.

There are many counts of this clonotype. CDR3 bases: TGTGCCAGCAGCGCGGGACAGGGTCCCTCTCGGGAGCAGTACTTC. The encoded protein is CASSAGQGPSREQYF. The chain combines TRBV9 with TRBJ2-7, with TRBD1 matching over 9 bases. Germline-derived CDR1 and CDR2 are SGDLS and YYNGEE. CDR3 length equals 15 residues. Trimming at V came to 3 bases and at J to 7 bases, leaving 11 bases not matched to a gene.

This clonotype has ten or more counts. The rearrangement links TRBV11-2 to TRBJ2-1; 7 positions agree with TRBD2. This CDR3 spans 14 amino acids. In germline, CDR1 is SGHAT, CDR2 FQNNGV. Trimming removed 1 base from V and 6 bases from J; junction bases left unmatched: 3. CDR3: CASSLAGGLNEQFF. The CDR3 region has the DNA TGTGCCAGCAGCTTAGCGGGAGGACTCAATGAGCAGTTCTTC.

This clonotype was recorded many times. The genes are TRBV28 and TRBJ2-7; perhaps TRBD2 as D (5 bases). V lost 1 base to trimming and J lost 2 bases, with 6 bases between them. CDR3 length: 13 amino acids. Germline CDR1 MDHEN, CDR2 SYDVKM. CDR3 sequence reads: CASSLSRAYEQYF. The CDR3 DNA is TGTGCCAGCAGTTTATCGAGGGCCTACGAGCAGTACTTC. Together with reference TRBV28 and TRBJ2-7, the CDR3 gives the full variable domain: DVKVTQSSRYLVKRTGEKVFLECVQDMDHENMFWYRQDPGLGLRLIYFSYDVKMKEKGDIPEGYSVSREKKERFSLILESASTNQTSMYLCASSLSRAYEQYFGPGTRLTVT.

This clonotype was picked up many times. This chain joins TRBV20-1 and TRBJ2-1; D is tentatively TRBD1 or TRBD2 (5 bases each). V lost 3 bases and J 7 bases, leaving 13 bases between the germline ends. Germline assignment: CDR1 DFQATT and CDR2 SNEGSKA (reference sequence). CDR3 length: 13 amino acids. The chain's CDR3 is CSASPPGTNEQFF. The CDR3 DNA follows: TGCAGTGCTAGTCCTCCGGGGACGAATGAGCAGTTCTTC.

This clonotype was detected ten times or more. The chain is built from TRBV28 and TRBJ1-2; 9 bases are shared with TRBD1. V lost 6 bases to trimming and J lost 6 bases; unmatched junction nucleotides: 2. Germline CDR1 MDHEN, CDR2 SYDVKM. This CDR3 has 12 residues. For the CDR3, the DNA is TGTGCCAGCAGCCGGGACAGGGATGGCTACACCTTC. Translated: CASSRDRDGYTF.

This clonotype was observed many times. V gene TRBV27 combines with J gene TRBJ1-5; D call uncertain. Trimming stripped 3 bases from V and 4 bases from J, with 4 bases between. CDR1 is MNHEY, CDR2 SMNVEV, per germline (reference sequence). The CDR3 is made up of 12 amino acids. The CDR3 loop reads CASSFLNQPQHF. The CDR3 coding sequence is TGTGCCAGCAGTTTTCTTAATCAGCCCCAGCATTTT.

The sample holds many counts of this clonotype. This chain joins TRBV7-2 and TRBJ1-5, with 7 bases aligning to TRBD1. The CDR3 is made up of 16 amino acids. J was trimmed by 3 bases and V by 5 bases; bases with no gene match: 10. Germline CDR1 and CDR2: SGHTA and FQGNSA. CDR3 sequence (DNA): TGTGCCAGCAGCCCACCAGGGGGAAGCGACAATCAGCCCCAGCATTTT. The encoded protein is CASSPPGGSDNQPQHF.

V and J are TRBV20-1 and TRBJ1-2, with 7 bases lining up with TRBD1. This CDR3 has 16 residues. Germline values: CDR1 DFQATT, CDR2 SNEGSKA (reference sequence). V dropped 1 base and J dropped 2; count of bases not matched to a gene: 10. The CDR3 DNA reads as TGCAGTGCTAGAGTCCGATCCCGGACAGGAAACTATGGCTACACCTTC. Translation gives CSARVRSRTGNYGYTF.

This clonotype came up many times. The chain uses TRBV9 and TRBJ2-1; D could derive from TRBD1 or TRBD2 (6 bases each). This CDR3 contains 21 residues. V lost 0 bases, J lost 1 base, and 26 bases lay in between. The germline V gene has CDR1 SGDLS and CDR2 YYNGEE. CDR3 region: CASSVGRGEAGLLGSYNEQFF. The CDR3 DNA reads as TGTGCCAGCAGCGTAGGCAGGGGAGAAGCGGGCCTCCTCGGATCCTACAATGAGCAGTTCTTC.

This clonotype was seen many times. The rearrangement links TRBV15 to TRBJ2-1, with 9 bases identical to TRBD2. The CDR3 has 16 residues. Per the germline V gene, CDR1 is LNHNV and CDR2 is YYDKDF (reference sequence). With 0 bases clipped from V and 6 bases from J, the junction kept 6 bases outside the gene matches. The CDR3 reads CATSRDPGGRVNEQFF. CDR3 in DNA: TGTGCCACCAGCAGAGATCCCGGCGGGAGGGTCAATGAGCAGTTCTTC.

This clonotype was seen only a few times. The rearrangement links TRBV15 to TRBJ2-1, with D perhaps TRBD1 (5 bases). Deletions cut 0 bases from V and 9 bases from J, with 18 bases between. The CDR3 totals 16 residues. From germline, CDR1 is LNHNV and CDR2 YYDKDF (reference sequence). The CDR3 DNA is TGTGCCACCAGCAGAGATAGCAATCGCAGGGTCAGTGAGCAGTTCTTC. This codes for CATSRDSNRRVSEQFF.

This clonotype was counted ten times or more. V is TRBV12-5 and J is TRBJ2-7; tentatively, D is TRBD1 or TRBD2 (5 bases each). The V gene's germline CDR1 is LGHNT and CDR2 FRNRAP. The CDR3 has 16 residues. The ends were cut back, 0 bases at V and 2 bases at J, with 14 bases in the middle. The CDR3 here is CASGLVLGQGPYEQYF. The CDR3 nucleotides read TGTGCTAGTGGTTTGGTACTAGGACAAGGACCCTACGAGCAGTACTTC.